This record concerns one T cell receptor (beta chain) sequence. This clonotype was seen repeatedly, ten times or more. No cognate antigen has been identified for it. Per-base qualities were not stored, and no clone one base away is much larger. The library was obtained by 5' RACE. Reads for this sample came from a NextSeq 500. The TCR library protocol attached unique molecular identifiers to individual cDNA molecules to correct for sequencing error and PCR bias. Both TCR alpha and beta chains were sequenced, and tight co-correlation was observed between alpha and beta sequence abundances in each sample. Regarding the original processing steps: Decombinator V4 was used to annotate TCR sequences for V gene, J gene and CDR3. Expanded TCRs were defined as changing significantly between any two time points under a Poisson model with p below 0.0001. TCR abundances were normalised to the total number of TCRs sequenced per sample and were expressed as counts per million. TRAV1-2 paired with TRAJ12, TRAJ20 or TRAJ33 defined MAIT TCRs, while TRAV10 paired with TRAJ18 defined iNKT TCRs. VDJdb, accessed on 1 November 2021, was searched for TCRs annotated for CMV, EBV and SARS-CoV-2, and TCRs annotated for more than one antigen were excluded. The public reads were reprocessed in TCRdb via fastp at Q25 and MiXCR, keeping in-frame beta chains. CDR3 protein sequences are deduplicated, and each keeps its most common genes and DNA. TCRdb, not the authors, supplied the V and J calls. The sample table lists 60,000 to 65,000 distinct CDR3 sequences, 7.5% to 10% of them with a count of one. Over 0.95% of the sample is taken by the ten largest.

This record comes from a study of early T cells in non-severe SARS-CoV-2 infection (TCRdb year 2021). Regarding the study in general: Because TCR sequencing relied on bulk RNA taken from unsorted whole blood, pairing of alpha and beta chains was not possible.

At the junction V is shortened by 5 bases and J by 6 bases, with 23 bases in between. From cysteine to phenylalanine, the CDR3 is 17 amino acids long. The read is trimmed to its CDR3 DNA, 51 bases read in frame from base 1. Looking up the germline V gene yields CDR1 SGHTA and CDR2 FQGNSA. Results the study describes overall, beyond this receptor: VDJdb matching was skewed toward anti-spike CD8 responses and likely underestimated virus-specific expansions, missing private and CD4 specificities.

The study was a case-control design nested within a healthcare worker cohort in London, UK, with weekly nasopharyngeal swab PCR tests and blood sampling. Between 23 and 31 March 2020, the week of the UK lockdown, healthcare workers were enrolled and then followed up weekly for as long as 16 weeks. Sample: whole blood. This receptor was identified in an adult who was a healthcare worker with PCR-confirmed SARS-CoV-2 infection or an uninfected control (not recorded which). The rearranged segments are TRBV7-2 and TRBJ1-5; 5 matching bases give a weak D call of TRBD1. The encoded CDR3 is CASSATLQVAAVQPQHF. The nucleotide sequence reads TGTGCCAGCAGCGCAACCTTACAGGTGGCGGCTGTTCAGCCCCAGCATTTT.